Listed below are T cell receptor beta chains from one sample, sequenced in a study of long-term antiretroviral therapy in people with HIV. TCRdb keeps only in-frame clones here, not all; method: immunoSEQ multiplex PCR. The data show about 19,000 clones, 86% seen once. This specimen was unsorted PBMCs, taken 0.5 years after starting antiretroviral therapy. The origin of the receptors is a man aged 40-50 years with HIV. CDR3s include the opening cysteine and the closing phenylalanine or tryptophan. D genes are given only for firm matches. Clone size is not always given. Where it is, it says once, few, many or a class for expanded clones.

d_call cdr3_length j_call v_call clone_size cdr3_nt cdr3_aa
- 16 TRBJ2-1 TRBV9 - TGTGCCAGCAGCGTCCAGGGGGGGGGCGTCAACAATGAGCAGTTCTTC CASSVQGGGVNNEQFF
- 15 TRBJ2-3 TRBV7-2 - TGTGCCAGCAGCTTAGCTAGTCAGATCACAGATACGCAGTATTTT CASSLASQITDTQYF
- 13 TRBJ1-5 TRBV14 - TGTGCCAGCAGCCAGATGACAGGAACCATACAGCATTTT CASSQMTGTIQHF
- 14 TRBJ2-7 TRBV7-6 medium-sized TGTGCCAGCAGCTTAGTGGCTAGACGGTACGAGCAGTACTTC CASSLVARRYEQYF
TRBD1 14 TRBJ1-2 TRBV5-1 - TGCGCCAGCAGCGCGCAGGACAGGGGCTATGGCTACACCTTC CASSAQDRGYGYTF
- 14 TRBJ2-2 TRBV27 - TGTGCCAGCTGCCCGGGGGAAATGGGCGGGGAGCTGTTTTTT CASCPGEMGGELFF
- 18 TRBJ1-5 TRBV19 - TGTGCCAGTAGTATGCCACAGGGCCCCGGGATGCTCAATCAGCCCCAGCATTTT CASSMPQGPGMLNQPQHF
TRBD1 16 TRBJ2-2 TRBV6-5 - TGTGCCAGCAGTTTCTCCCGGACAGGGAACACCGGGGAGCTGTTTTTT CASSFSRTGNTGELFF
- 15 TRBJ2-5 TRBV11-1 - TGTGCCAGCAGCTCTACCTCGGACAGAATGGAGACCCAGTACTTC CASSSTSDRMETQYF
- 14 TRBJ2-7 TRBV28 - TGTGCCAGCAGTTTAGGGGGCCACAACTACGAGCAGTACTTC CASSLGGHNYEQYF